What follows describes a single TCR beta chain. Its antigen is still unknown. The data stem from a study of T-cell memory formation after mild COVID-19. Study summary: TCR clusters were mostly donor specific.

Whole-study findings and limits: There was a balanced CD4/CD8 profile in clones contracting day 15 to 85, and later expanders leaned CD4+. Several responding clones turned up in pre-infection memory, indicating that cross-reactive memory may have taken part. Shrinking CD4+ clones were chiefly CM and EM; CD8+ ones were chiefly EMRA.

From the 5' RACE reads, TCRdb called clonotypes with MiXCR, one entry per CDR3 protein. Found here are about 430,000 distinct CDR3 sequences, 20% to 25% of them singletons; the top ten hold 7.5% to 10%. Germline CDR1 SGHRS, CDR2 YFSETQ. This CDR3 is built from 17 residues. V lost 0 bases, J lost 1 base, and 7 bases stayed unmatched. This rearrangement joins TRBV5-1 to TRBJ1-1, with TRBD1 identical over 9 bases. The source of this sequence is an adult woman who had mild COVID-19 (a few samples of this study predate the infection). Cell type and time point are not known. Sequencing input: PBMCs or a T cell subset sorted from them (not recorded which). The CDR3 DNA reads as TGCGCCAGCAGCTTGGGCAAACTGACAGGGGGGAACACTGAAGCTTTCTTT. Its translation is CASSLGKLTGGNTEAFF.